This T cell receptor (beta chain) was sequenced during a study of response to subunit inactivated influenza vaccine. In this sample, this clonotype turned up a few times. Its specificity is unknown. TCRdb re-called the RT-PCR reads with MiXCR, one entry per CDR3 protein. The sample carries approximately 570,000 distinct CDR3 sequences, less than 8% recorded once. Study results and caveats: Each seasonal influenza vaccination, the authors suggested, recruits few new T cells.

The germline CDR1 and CDR2 sequences are LNHNV and YYDKDF (reference sequence). The CDR3 runs to 16 residues. The V end was cut by 0 bases, the J end by 0 bases, with 9 bases between. This sequence joins TRBV15 and TRBJ2-1; D remains unclear. The TCR sequence derives from a man between 50 and 69 years old who received an inactivated influenza vaccine. This material consisted of PBMCs from blood, taken around 25 months after vaccination. CDR3 loop: CATSRESVSSYNEQFF. In nucleotides, the CDR3 is TGTGCCACCAGCAGAGAGTCGGTCAGCTCCTACAATGAGCAGTTCTTC.